This T cell receptor beta chain was found in a study of STAT5B mutations in CD4+ large granular lymphocyte leukemia. Whole-study results and caveats: Main leukemic clonotypes were patient-specific, but roughly 26% appeared at low frequency elsewhere. TRBV06-family usage was enriched in top patient clones (8/27) versus controls (2/35). Patient CD4-sorted repertoires stayed more clonal than healthy ones after leukemic-clone removal.

Only in-frame clones appear in the TCRdb table, and some are missing; sequencing was by immunoSEQ multiplex PCR. The table has approximately 19,000 clones, 70% seen once. The CDR3 spans 13 residues. Germline loops: CDR1 SNHLY, CDR2 FYNNEI. Trimming took off 8 bases at V and 7 bases at J, with 15 bases between the two ends. Notes on this clone: Its specificity is not known.

The chain carries TRBV2 and TRBJ2-1, with D perhaps being TRBD1 or TRBD2 (6 bases each). Sequences were obtained from CD4+ T cells from blood buffy coats. The source of this sequence is a human donor in good health. CDR3 amino acids: CASSGGPRNEQFF. The CDR3 nucleotides are TGTGCCAGCTCCGGGGGCCCAAGGAATGAGCAGTTCTTC.